These 26 T cell receptor beta chains were all obtained from the same sample, sequenced in a study of PD-L1 blockade in urothelial cancer. Documented time point: pretreatment peripheral blood. Sequenced by immunoSEQ multiplex PCR; TCRdb stores in-frame clones only, minus some. Altogether tens of thousands of clones are present, around 84% being singletons, with the ten largest covering approximately 1.3%. Sequences were derived from PBMCs, sampled around atezolizumab (anti-PD-L1) treatment. Receptor source: a man aged 45 to 65 with urothelial cancer.

The V and J genes are TRBV11-2 and TRBJ2-7; TRBD1 might be the D (5 bases). Trimming left V 4 bases short and J 1 base short, with 8 bases between. Germline loops: CDR1 SGHAT, CDR2 FQNNGV. This CDR3 is 13 amino acids long. This CDR3 is CASSSGPSYEQYF. CDR3 sequence (DNA): TGTGCCAGCAGCTCAGGGCCTTCCTACGAGCAGTACTTC.

The chain employs TRBV11-1 and TRBJ2-1; 8 nucleotides align to TRBD1. The germline gives CDR1 SGHAT, CDR2 FQDESV (reference sequence). V lost 2 bases and J lost 4; bases outside the gene matches: 10. There are 17 residues in the CDR3. The CDR3 coding sequence is TGTGCCAGCAGCTTATCCCAGGGGGCTAGAATTTACAATGAGCAGTTCTTC. The encoded protein is CASSLSQGARIYNEQFF. Drawing the rest from reference TRBV11-1 and TRBJ2-1, the complete variable domain is EAEVAQSPRYKITEKSQAVAFWCDPISGHATLYWYRQILGQGPELLVQFQDESVVDDSQLPKDRFSAERLKGVDSTLKIQPAELGDSAMYLCASSLSQGARIYNEQFFGPGTRLTVL.

The rearrangement links TRBV5-4 to TRBJ1-1; no firm D call. The CDR3 sequence is 14 residues long. V was pared by 1 base and J by 5 bases, with 12 bases between. The germline V gene has CDR1 SGHNT and CDR2 YYREEE (reference sequence). The CDR3 here is CASSLIERGTEAFF. CDR3 sequence (DNA): TGTGCCAGCAGCTTGATCGAACGAGGGACTGAAGCTTTCTTT.

This clone was observed once. The chain has TRBV15 and TRBJ1-1; no clear D gene. Trimming pared 5 bases from V and 1 base from J, leaving 8 bases between. This CDR3 contains 13 residues. Per the germline V gene, CDR1 is LNHNV and CDR2 is YYDKDF (reference sequence). CDR3 loop: CATSGQPNTEAFF. The CDR3 DNA reads as TGTGCCACCAGCGGGCAGCCGAACACTGAAGCTTTCTTT.

This rearrangement joins TRBV19 to TRBJ1-2; possible D gene TRBD1, 5 bases. The germline V and J ends were trimmed by 7 bases and 8 bases, with 11 bases remaining between them. Germline loops: CDR1 LNHDA, CDR2 SQIVND (reference sequence). The CDR3 has 11 residues. The CDR3 DNA reads TGTGCCAGTACGGCGGGGGGGGGCTACACCTTC. Its protein product is CASTAGGGYTF. Looking up the rest from reference TRBV19 and TRBJ1-2 gives the full variable domain: DGGITQSPKYLFRKEGQNVTLSCEQNLNHDAMYWYRQDPGQGLRLIYYSQIVNDFQKGDIAEGYSVSREKKESFPLTVTSAQKNPTAFYLCASTAGGGYTFGSGTRLTVV.

V and J are TRBV19 and TRBJ2-2; D perhaps matches TRBD2 (6 bases). CDR1 is LNHDA, CDR2 SQIVND, per germline (reference sequence). This CDR3 contains 17 residues. V was pared by 8 bases and J by 6 bases, with 25 bases between. The CDR3 here is CASSGLAGRIGPGELFF. The CDR3 nucleotides are TGTGCCAGTTCGGGTCTGGCGGGGAGAATCGGCCCCGGGGAGCTGTTTTTT.

This chain uses TRBV11-3 with TRBJ2-2; D is unresolved. The CDR3 sequence is 16 residues long. V lost 3 bases and J 3 bases, leaving 14 bases between the germline ends. Per germline, CDR1 SGHNT and CDR2 YENEEA. The CDR3 reads CASSFQTSTDTGELFF. The CDR3 region has the DNA TGTGCCAGCAGCTTCCAAACCTCGACTGACACCGGGGAGCTGTTTTTT.

The rearrangement uses TRBV7-2 and TRBJ2-7; 10 bases are a match to TRBD1. The CDR3 sequence is 17 residues long. The V gene's germline CDR1 is SGHTA and CDR2 FQGNSA. Trimming took 0 bases from V and 0 from J; bases not matched to a gene: 5. CDR3 sequence reads: CASSLASGTGASYEQYF. In nucleotides, the CDR3 is TGTGCCAGCAGCTTAGCCTCCGGGACAGGGGCCTCCTACGAGCAGTACTTC. The full variable domain, rest sourced from reference TRBV7-2 and TRBJ2-7, is GAGVSQSPSNKVTEKGKDVELRCDPISGHTALYWYRQSLGQGLEFLIYFQGNSAPDKSGLPSDRFSAERTGGSVSTLTIQRTQQEDSAVYLCASSLASGTGASYEQYFGPGTRLTVT.

The CDR3 region is CASSYSGLAREETQYF. CDR3 sequence (DNA): TGTGCCAGCAGTTACTCGGGTCTAGCGCGGGAAGAGACCCAGTACTTC. This chain links TRBV6-5 with TRBJ2-5, with D tentatively TRBD2 (6 bases). With 0 bases removed from V and 3 bases from J, the gap between germline ends came to 14 bases. This CDR3 has 16 amino acids. Looked up from germline, CDR1 is MNHEY and CDR2 is SVGAGI.

This clone was observed once. The junction differs from germline at one of its ends, possibly a read error. J is TRBJ2-7 and V is TRBV7-9; D remains ambiguous. The CDR3 totals 14 residues. Germline V gene sequence: CDR1 SEHNR, CDR2 FQNEAQ (reference sequence). This chain's CDR3 is CASSSALASSEQYF. CDR3 sequence (DNA): TGTGCCAGCAGCTCAGCCTTAGCTTCCTCCGAGCAGTACTTC.

This chain uses TRBV5-4 with TRBJ1-6; the D is unclear. The germline V gene has CDR1 SGHNT and CDR2 YYREEE (reference sequence). The length of the CDR3 is 14 residues. The V end was cut by 4 bases, the J end by 9 bases, with 14 bases between. The CDR3 sequence: CASSLREVGSPLHF. The CDR3 DNA reads as TGTGCCAGCAGCCTTAGAGAGGTGGGTTCACCCCTCCACTTT.

The chain joins TRBV6-1 to TRBJ1-1; unclear D gene. Trimming took 10 bases from V and 1 from J, leaving 13 bases between them. The germline CDR1 and CDR2 sequences are MNHNS and SASEGT. This CDR3 contains 13 residues. CDR3 coding DNA: TGTGCCATCTCCGAGCTAGGGAACACTGAAGCTTTCTTT. This codes for CAISELGNTEAFF.

The count of this clone is one. The chain links TRBV7-9 to TRBJ1-4, with 7 bases identical to TRBD1. The CDR3 covers 14 residues. The J segment lost 7 bases and the V segment lost 5 bases, leaving 7 bases of the junction unmatched. Germline lookup yields CDR1 SEHNR and CDR2 FQNEAQ (reference sequence). The CDR3 DNA sequence: TGTGCCAGCAGCCTGGGTAGGGGGCTTGAAAAACTGTTTTTT. Amino acids: CASSLGRGLEKLFF.

There are a few counts of this clone. V and J are TRBV10-3 and TRBJ1-1; D remains unclear. Trimming removed 4 bases from V and 5 bases from J, with 8 bases in between. CDR1 ENHRY and CDR2 SYGVKD come from the germline V gene. The CDR3 runs 12 residues. CDR3: CAISGPQTEAFF. CDR3 coding DNA: TGTGCCATCAGTGGTCCCCAAACTGAAGCTTTCTTT.

The gene calls are TRBV2 and TRBJ2-5; D is undetermined. The CDR3 consists of 14 residues. Germline CDR1 is SNHLY and CDR2 is FYNNEI. Trimming removed 1 base at V and 13 bases at J, with 19 bases between. The CDR3 spells CASSEVWQAPILYF. For the CDR3, the DNA is TGTGCCAGCAGTGAAGTATGGCAGGCCCCCATCTTGTACTTC.

The chain links TRBV5-1 to TRBJ2-5; D may be TRBD2 (6 bases). In germline, CDR1 is SGHRS, CDR2 YFSETQ. With 1 base removed from V and 2 bases from J, the gap between germline ends came to 9 bases. CDR3 length: 14 residues. The CDR3 here is CASSLTSPQETQYF. The CDR3 nucleotides are TGCGCCAGCAGCTTGACTAGCCCGCAAGAGACCCAGTACTTC.

This clone was counted only a few times. V gene TRBV28 combines with J gene TRBJ2-1, with TRBD2 identical over 14 bases. The CDR3 totals 17 residues. J was trimmed by 2 bases and V by 5 bases; bases with no gene match: 5. Germline values: CDR1 MDHEN, CDR2 SYDVKM. CDR3 residues: CASSVRTSGRPYNEQFF. As DNA, the CDR3 is TGTGCCAGCAGTGTACGGACTAGCGGGAGGCCCTACAATGAGCAGTTCTTC.

This sequence joins TRBV4-3 and TRBJ1-4; TRBD1 matches at 7 bases. This CDR3 contains 18 residues. J was trimmed by 4 bases and V by 1 base; bases with no gene match: 12. Germline V gene sequence: CDR1 LGHNA, CDR2 YSLEER. As DNA, the CDR3 is TGCGCCAGCAGCCAAGGTGGGACAGTGGGGCTTCGTAATGAAAAACTGTTTTTT. Translated, it gives CASSQGGTVGLRNEKLFF.

The chain uses TRBV9 and TRBJ2-3; perhaps TRBD2 as D (7 bases). The V gene's germline CDR1 is SGDLS and CDR2 YYNGEE. CDR3 length: 14 residues. V lost 0 bases to trimming and J lost 8 bases, with 13 bases between them. DNA for the CDR3: TGTGCCAGCAGCGTAGAGAGGGGGGGAGGTACGCAGTATTTT. This encodes CASSVERGGGTQYF.

This clone was recorded once. J is TRBJ2-1 and V is TRBV2, with 8 bases identical to TRBD1. J was trimmed by 0 bases and V by 7 bases; bases with no gene match: 14. Germline CDR1 is SNHLY and CDR2 is FYNNEI. The CDR3 runs 18 residues. CDR3 sequence: CASMRQGRGLGSYNEQFF. The CDR3 DNA is TGTGCCAGCATGCGGCAGGGCAGGGGGCTTGGCTCCTACAATGAGCAGTTCTTC.

The sample holds one count of this clone. The chain combines TRBV9 with TRBJ2-3; no firm D call. Germline CDR1 SGDLS, CDR2 YYNGEE. The V end was cut by 0 bases, the J end by 0 bases, with 5 bases between. This CDR3 has 14 residues. CDR3 in amino acids: CASSVVASTDTQYF. In nucleotides, the CDR3 is TGTGCCAGCAGCGTAGTGGCTAGCACAGATACGCAGTATTTT.

The chain recombines TRBV7-8 with TRBJ2-7; the match to TRBD2 covers 14 bases. Per the germline V gene, CDR1 is SGHVS and CDR2 is FQNEAQ. J gave up 3 bases and V 0 bases, and 7 bases lay outside the gene matches. This CDR3 spans 18 amino acids. The CDR3 nucleotides read TGTGCCAGCAGCTTAGCCGGGACTAGCGGGAGTATTGACTACGAGCAGTACTTC. Its translation: CASSLAGTSGSIDYEQYF.

The rearrangement links TRBV6-1 to TRBJ2-5; no reliable D call. V was trimmed by 2 bases and J by 0 bases, leaving 4 bases between them. The CDR3 covers 13 residues. CDR1 MNHNS and CDR2 SASEGT come from the germline V gene. The CDR3 sequence: CASSERYQETQYF. Written as DNA, the CDR3 is TGTGCCAGCAGTGAACGGTACCAAGAGACCCAGTACTTC.

This sequence joins TRBV5-5 and TRBJ1-1; D is undetermined. This CDR3 spans 14 amino acids. Germline lookup yields CDR1 SGHKS and CDR2 YYEKEE (reference sequence). Trimming took 0 bases from V and 4 from J, leaving 10 bases between them. CDR3 nucleotides: TGTGCCAGCAGCTTGGCGGTAAGCACCACTGAAGCTTTCTTT. This codes for CASSLAVSTTEAFF.

The DNA for the CDR3 is TGCGCCAGCAGTGAACATAGCGGGAATTCCCCCTACGAGCAGTACTTC. Protein product: CASSEHSGNSPYEQYF. The rearrangement uses TRBV10-1 and TRBJ2-7; 8 nucleotides align to TRBD2. With V trimmed by 3 bases and J by 2 bases, 9 bases remained unmatched. CDR3 length equals 16 residues. CDR1 is WNHNN and CDR2 is SYGVQD in the germline V gene (reference sequence).

The chain couples TRBV7-2 to TRBJ2-7, with TRBD2 matching over 8 bases. With 0 bases clipped from V and 3 bases from J, the junction kept 4 bases outside the gene matches. The CDR3 runs 15 residues. Per the germline V gene, CDR1 is SGHTA and CDR2 is FQGNSA. CDR3 coding DNA: TGTGCCAGCAGCTTAGCCCCGAGCGGGAGCTACGAGCAGTACTTC. This codes for CASSLAPSGSYEQYF.